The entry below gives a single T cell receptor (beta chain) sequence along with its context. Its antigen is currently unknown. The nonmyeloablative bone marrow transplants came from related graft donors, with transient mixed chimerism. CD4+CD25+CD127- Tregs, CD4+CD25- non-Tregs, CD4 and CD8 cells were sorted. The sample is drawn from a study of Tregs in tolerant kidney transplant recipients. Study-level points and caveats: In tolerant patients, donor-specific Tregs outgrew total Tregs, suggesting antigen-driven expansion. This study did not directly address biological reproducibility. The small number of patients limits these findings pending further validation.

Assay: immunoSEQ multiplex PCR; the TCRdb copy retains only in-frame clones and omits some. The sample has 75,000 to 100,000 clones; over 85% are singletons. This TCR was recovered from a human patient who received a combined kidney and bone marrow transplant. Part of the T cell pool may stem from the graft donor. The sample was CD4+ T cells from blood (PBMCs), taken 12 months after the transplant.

This chain's CDR3 is CASSTGTLAQYF. Written as DNA, the CDR3 is TGTGCCAGCAGTACAGGGACATTGGCGCAGTATTTT. The chain carries TRBV6-5 and TRBJ2-3; weak D call: TRBD1 (6 bases). V was cut by 5 bases and J by 10 bases, with 13 bases left in between. Germline CDR1 MNHEY, CDR2 SVGAGI. There are 12 residues in the CDR3.